This T cell receptor beta chain was profiled in a study of T cells in tumors after PD-1 blockade. The assay was immunoSEQ multiplex PCR, and TCRdb's table has in-frame clones only and misses some. Of roughly 5,100 clones listed, 50% to 70% are singletons. V was shortened by 5 bases and J by 1 base, with 26 bases between the two germline ends. Germline CDR1 reads SEHNR; CDR2 reads FQNEAQ (reference sequence). The CDR3 length is 19 residues. This clone was seen only once. The sequenced sample was tumor tissue, obtained after anti-PD-1 treatment. The chain employs TRBV7-9 and TRBJ1-2; D is unresolved. This sequence was found in a human donor with basal cell carcinoma. The CDR3 protein is CASSKNGLRVSPSNYGYTF. The CDR3 DNA follows: TGTGCCAGCAGCAAAAACGGGCTGCGCGTTTCTCCCAGTAACTATGGCTACACCTTC.